The sample holds one count of the clone carrying this T cell receptor beta chain. This sample is part of a study of shared clonotypes between healthy human individuals. Only in-frame clones appear in the TCRdb table, and some are missing; sequencing was by immunoSEQ multiplex PCR. This table has 1.4 million to 1.5 million clones, more than 95% appearing once. Trimming shortened V by 2 bases and J by 1 base, and 8 bases separated the two germline ends. The CDR3 has 14 residues. CDR1 is SGHNT, CDR2 YYREEE, per germline (reference sequence). This TCR was sampled from a man aged 30 to 39 in good health. The chain employs TRBV5-4 and TRBJ2-3; D is perhaps TRBD2 (5 bases). Material: naive CD4+ T cells sorted from blood. Subset: CD45RA+ positively selected. CDR3 residues: CASSFSAGTDTQYF. In nucleotides, the CDR3 is TGTGCCAGCAGCTTTTCAGCGGGCACAGATACGCAGTATTTT.